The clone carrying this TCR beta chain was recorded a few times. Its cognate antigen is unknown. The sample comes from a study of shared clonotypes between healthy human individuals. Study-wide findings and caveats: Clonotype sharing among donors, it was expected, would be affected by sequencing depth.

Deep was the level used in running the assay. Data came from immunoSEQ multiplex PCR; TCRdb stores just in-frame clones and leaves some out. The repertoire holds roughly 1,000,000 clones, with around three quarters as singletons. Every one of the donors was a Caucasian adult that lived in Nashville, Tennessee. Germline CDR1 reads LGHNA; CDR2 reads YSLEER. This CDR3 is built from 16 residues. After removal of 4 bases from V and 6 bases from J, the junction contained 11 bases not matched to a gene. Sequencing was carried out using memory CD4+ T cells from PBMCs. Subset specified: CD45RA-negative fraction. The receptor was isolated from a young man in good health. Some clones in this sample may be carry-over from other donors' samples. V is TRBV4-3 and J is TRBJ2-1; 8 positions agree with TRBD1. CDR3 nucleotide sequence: TGCGCCAGCAGCCTAGAGGCCACAGGGGGGAGCAATGAGCAGTTCTTC. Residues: CASSLEATGGSNEQFF.